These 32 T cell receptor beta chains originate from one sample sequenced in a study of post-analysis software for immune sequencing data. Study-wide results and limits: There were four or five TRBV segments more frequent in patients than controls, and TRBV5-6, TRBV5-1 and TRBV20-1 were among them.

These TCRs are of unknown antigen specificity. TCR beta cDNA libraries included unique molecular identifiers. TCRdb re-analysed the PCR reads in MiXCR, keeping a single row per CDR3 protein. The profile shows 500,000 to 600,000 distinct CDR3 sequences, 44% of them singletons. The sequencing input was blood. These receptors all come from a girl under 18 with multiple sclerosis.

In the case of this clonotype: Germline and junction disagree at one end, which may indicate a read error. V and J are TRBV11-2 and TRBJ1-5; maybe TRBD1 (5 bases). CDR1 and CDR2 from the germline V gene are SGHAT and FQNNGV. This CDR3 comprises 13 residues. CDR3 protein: CVSSLGAFQPQHF. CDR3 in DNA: TGTGTCAGCAGCTTAGGGGCCTTCCAGCCCCAGCATTTT.

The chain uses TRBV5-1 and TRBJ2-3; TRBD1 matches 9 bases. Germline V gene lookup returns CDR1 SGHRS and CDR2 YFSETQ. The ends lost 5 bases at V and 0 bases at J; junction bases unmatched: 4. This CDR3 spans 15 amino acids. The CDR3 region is CASSVDRGSTDTQYF. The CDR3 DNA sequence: TGCGCCAGCAGTGTCGACAGGGGGAGCACAGATACGCAGTATTTT.

This CDR3 reads CASQPTFVGNQPQHF. In nucleotides, the CDR3 is TGTGCCAGCCAGCCGACGTTTGTAGGCAATCAGCCCCAGCATTTT. V gene TRBV5-5 combines with J gene TRBJ1-5, with D hard to call. V dropped 7 bases and J dropped 2 bases, with 16 bases sitting between them. Germline assignment: CDR1 SGHKS and CDR2 YYEKEE (reference sequence). This CDR3 comprises 15 residues.

The CDR3: CASSEGGSDYNEQFF. The CDR3, as DNA: TGTGCCAGCAGTGAAGGCGGGAGCGACTACAATGAGCAGTTCTTC. V is TRBV6-4 and J is TRBJ2-1, with 7 bases matching TRBD2. This CDR3 contains 15 residues. The germline V gene has CDR1 MRHNA and CDR2 SNTAGT. Trimming cost V 3 bases and J 3 bases; bases outside gene matches: 5.

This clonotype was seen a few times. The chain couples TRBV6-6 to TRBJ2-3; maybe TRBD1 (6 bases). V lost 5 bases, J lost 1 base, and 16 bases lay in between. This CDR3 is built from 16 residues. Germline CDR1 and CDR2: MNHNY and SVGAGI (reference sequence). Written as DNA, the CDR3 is TGTGCCAGCAGTCGCGGCAGGGGCAGTGGCACAGATACGCAGTATTTT. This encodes CASSRGRGSGTDTQYF.

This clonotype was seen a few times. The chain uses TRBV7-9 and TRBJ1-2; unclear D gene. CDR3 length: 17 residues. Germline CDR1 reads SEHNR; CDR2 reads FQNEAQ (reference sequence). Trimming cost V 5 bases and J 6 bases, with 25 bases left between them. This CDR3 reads CASSPASTRAAPHGYTF. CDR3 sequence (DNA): TGTGCCAGCAGCCCCGCGAGCACACGGGCCGCCCCCCATGGCTACACCTTC.

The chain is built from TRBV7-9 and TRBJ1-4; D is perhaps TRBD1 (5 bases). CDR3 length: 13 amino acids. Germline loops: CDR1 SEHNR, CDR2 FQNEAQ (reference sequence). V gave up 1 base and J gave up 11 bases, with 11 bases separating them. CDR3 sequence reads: CASSLEEGRKLFF. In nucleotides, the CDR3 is TGTGCCAGCAGCTTAGAAGAGGGGAGGAAACTGTTTTTT.

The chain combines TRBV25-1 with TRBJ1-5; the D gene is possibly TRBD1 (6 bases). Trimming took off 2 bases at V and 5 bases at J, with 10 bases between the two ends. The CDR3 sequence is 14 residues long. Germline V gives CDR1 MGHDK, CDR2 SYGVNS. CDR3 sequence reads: CASSETGRDQPQHF. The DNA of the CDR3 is TGTGCCAGCAGTGAAACAGGGAGGGATCAGCCCCAGCATTTT.

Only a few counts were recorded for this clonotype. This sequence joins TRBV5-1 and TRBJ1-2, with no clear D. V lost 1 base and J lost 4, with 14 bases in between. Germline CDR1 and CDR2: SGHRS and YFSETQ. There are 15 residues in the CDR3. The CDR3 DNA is TGCGCCAGCAGCTTGATCGGGCCGACCGGCTATGGCTACACCTTC. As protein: CASSLIGPTGYGYTF.

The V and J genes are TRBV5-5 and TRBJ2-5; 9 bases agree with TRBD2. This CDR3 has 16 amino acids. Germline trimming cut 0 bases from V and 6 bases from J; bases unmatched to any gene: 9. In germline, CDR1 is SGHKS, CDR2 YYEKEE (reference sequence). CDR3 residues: CASSLERASGMKTQYF. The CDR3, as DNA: TGTGCCAGCAGCTTGGAAAGGGCTAGCGGGATGAAGACCCAGTACTTC. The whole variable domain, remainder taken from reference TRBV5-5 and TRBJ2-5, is DAGVTQSPTHLIKTRGQQVTLRCSPISGHKSVSWYQQVLGQGPQFIFQYYEKEERGRGNFPDRFSARQFPNYSSELNVNALLLGDSALYLCASSLERASGMKTQYFGPGTRLLVL.

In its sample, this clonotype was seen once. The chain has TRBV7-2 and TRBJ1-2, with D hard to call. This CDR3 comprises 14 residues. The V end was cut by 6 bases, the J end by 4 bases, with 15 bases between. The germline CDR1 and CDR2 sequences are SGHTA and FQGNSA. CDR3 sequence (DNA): TGTGCCAGCAGTCACCTCGGGCCGGGCTATGGCTACACCTTC. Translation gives CASSHLGPGYGYTF.

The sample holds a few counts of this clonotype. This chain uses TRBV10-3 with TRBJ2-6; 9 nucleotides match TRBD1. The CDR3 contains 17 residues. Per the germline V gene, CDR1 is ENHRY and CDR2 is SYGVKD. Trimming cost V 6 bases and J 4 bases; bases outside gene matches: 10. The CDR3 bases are TGTGCCATCAGCCCCTGGACAGGGACAGGGGGGGCCAACGTCCTGACTTTC. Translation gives CAISPWTGTGGANVLTF.

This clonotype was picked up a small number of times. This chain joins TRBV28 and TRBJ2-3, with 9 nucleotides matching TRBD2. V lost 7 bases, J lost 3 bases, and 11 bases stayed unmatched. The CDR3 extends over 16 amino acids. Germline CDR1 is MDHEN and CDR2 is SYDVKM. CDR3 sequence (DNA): TGTGCCAGCACTGGTAGCGGGGGCGTAAATACAGATACGCAGTATTTT. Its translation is CASTGSGGVNTDTQYF.

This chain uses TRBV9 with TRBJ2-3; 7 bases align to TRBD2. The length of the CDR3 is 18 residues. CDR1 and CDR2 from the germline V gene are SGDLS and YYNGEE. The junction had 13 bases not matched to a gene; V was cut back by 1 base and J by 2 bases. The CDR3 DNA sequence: TGTGCCAGCAGCGTACTGACGGGGGGAACCCCGGCCACAGATACGCAGTATTTT. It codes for CASSVLTGGTPATDTQYF.

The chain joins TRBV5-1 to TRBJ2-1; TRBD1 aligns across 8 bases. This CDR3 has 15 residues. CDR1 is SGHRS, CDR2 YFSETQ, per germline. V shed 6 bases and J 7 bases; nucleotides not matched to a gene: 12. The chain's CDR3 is CASNPGQGAWNEQFF. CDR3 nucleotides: TGCGCCAGCAACCCGGGGCAGGGGGCGTGGAATGAGCAGTTCTTC.

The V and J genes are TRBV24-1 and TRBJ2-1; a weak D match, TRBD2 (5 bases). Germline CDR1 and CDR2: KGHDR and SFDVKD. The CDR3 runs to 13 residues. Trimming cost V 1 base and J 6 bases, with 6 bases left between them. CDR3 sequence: CATSDFGLNEQFF. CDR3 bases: TGTGCCACCAGTGATTTTGGACTCAATGAGCAGTTCTTC.

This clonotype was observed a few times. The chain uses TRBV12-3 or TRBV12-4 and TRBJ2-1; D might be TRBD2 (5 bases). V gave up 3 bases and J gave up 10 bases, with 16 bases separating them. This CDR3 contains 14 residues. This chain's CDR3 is CASSFGSAGMEQFF. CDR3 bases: TGTGCCAGCAGTTTTGGTAGCGCCGGGATGGAGCAGTTCTTC.

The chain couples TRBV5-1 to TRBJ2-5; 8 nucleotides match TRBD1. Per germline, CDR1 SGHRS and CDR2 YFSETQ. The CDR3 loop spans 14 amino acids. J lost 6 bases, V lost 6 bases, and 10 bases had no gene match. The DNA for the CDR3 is TGCGCCAGCACCAAGACGGGACAGGACAAGACCCAGTACTTC. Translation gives CASTKTGQDKTQYF.

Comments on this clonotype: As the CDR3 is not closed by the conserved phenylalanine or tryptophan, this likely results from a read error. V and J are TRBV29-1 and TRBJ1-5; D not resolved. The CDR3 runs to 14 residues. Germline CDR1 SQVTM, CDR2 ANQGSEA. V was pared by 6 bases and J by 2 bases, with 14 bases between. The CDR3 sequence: CSVAREGGNQPQHC. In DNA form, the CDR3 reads TGCAGCGTGGCCCGGGAGGGAGGCAATCAGCCCCAGCATTGT.

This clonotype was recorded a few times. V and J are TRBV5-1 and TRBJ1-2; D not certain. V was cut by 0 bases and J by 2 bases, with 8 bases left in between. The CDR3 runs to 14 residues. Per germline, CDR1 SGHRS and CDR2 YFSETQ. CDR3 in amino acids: CASSLGERNYGYTF. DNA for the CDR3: TGCGCCAGCAGCTTGGGGGAAAGGAACTATGGCTACACCTTC.

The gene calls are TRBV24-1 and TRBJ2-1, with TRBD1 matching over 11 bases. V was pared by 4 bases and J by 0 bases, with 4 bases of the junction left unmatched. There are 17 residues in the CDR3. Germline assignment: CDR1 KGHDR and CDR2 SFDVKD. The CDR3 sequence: CATSDAGTGGSYNEQFF. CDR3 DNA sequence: TGTGCCACCAGTGACGCCGGGACAGGGGGCTCCTACAATGAGCAGTTCTTC.

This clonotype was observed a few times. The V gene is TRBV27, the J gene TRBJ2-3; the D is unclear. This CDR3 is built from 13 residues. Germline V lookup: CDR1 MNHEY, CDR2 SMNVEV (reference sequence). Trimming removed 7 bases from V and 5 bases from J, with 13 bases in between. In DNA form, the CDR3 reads TGTGCCAGCACTATGGTCTCCGAAGATACGCAGTATTTT. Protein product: CASTMVSEDTQYF.

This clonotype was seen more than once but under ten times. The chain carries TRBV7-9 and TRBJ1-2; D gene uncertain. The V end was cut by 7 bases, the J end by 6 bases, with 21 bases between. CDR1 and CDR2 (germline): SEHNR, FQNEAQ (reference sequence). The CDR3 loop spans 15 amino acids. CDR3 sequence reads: CASIRGPPGVNGYTF. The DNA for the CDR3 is TGTGCCAGCATCCGAGGGCCCCCGGGCGTAAATGGCTACACCTTC.

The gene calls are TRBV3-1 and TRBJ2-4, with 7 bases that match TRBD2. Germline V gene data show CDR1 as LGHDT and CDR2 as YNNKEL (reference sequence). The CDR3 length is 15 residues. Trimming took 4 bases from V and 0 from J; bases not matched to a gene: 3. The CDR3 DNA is TGTGCCAGCAGCCGGGAGGGGAGAGCCAAAAACATTCAGTACTTC. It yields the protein CASSREGRAKNIQYF.

This chain's CDR3 is CASSGSSGLGETQYF. The CDR3 bases are TGTGCCAGCAGTGGTTCGAGCGGTCTCGGGGAGACCCAGTACTTC. The chain uses TRBV2 and TRBJ2-5; D perhaps matches TRBD2 (5 bases). Germline V gene data show CDR1 as SNHLY and CDR2 as FYNNEI. Trimming took off 4 bases at V and 5 bases at J, with 17 bases between the two ends. This CDR3 has 15 residues.

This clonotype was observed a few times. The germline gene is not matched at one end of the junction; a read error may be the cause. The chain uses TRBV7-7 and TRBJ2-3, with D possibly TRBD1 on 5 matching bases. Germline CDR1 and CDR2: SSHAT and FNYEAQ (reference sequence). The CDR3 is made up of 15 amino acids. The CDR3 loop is CASSLGQVYTDTQYF. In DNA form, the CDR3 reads TGTGCTAGCAGCTTAGGACAAGTATACACAGATACGCAGTATTTT.

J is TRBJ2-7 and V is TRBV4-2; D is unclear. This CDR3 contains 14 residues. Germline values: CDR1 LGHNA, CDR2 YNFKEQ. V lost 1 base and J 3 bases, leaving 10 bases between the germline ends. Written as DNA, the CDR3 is TGTGCCAGCAGCCAAGGCGGTGAAGGCTACGAGCAGTACTTC. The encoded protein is CASSQGGEGYEQYF.

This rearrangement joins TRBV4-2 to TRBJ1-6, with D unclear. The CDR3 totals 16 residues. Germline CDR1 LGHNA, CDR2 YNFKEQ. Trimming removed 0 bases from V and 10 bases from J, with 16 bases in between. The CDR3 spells CASSQDPGRPESPLHF. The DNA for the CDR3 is TGTGCCAGCAGCCAAGATCCAGGACGGCCAGAATCACCCCTCCACTTT.

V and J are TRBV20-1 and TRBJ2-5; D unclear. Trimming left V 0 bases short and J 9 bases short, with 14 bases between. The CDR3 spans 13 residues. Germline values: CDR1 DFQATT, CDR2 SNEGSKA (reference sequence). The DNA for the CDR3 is TGCAGTGCTAGAGATTTGGCAGTAAGGGCCCAGTACTTC. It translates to CSARDLAVRAQYF.

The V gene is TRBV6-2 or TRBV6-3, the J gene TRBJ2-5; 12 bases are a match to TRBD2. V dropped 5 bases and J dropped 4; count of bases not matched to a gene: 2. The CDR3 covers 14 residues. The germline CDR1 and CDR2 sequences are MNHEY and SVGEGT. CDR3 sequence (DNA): TGTGCCAGCAGTGTACTAGCGGGAGGAGAGACCCAGTACTTC. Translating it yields CASSVLAGGETQYF.

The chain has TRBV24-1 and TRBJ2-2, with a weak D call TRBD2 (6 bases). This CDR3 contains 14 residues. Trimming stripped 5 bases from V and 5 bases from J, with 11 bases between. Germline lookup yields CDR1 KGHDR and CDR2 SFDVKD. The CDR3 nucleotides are TGTGCCACCAGTGTCCAAGGAGGGACCGGGGAGCTGTTTTTT. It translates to CATSVQGGTGELFF.

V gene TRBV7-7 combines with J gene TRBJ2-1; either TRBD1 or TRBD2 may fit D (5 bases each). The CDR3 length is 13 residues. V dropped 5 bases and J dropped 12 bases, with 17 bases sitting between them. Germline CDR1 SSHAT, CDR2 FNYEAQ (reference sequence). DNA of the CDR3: TGTGCCAGCAGCCCTCAAGGCCGGGACGGGCAGTTCTTC. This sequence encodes CASSPQGRDGQFF. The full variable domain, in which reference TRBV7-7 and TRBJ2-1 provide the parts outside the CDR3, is GAGVSQSPRYKVTKRGQDVTLRCDPISSHATLYWYQQALGQGPEFLTYFNYEAQPDKSGLPSDRFSAERPEGSISTLTIQRTEQRDSAMYRCASSPQGRDGQFFGPGTRLTVL.